The clone carrying this T cell receptor beta chain was counted between two and nine times. Its antigen is not identified. Only one heparinised blood draw was taken per donor, and its volume averaged about 116 mL. Purities in excess of 95% were seen in all sorted populations. The source of the sample is a study of beta chain features in type 1 diabetes. General study findings and limits: In comparison with healthy donors, patients had naive, central memory and Treg TCRB repertoires that appeared more similar. High-TCR-expressing cells could be over-represented by cDNA sequencing.

The isolated RNA, all of it, was reverse transcribed, so expressed TCRB transcripts were what got sequenced. Only in-frame clones appear in the TCRdb table, and some are missing; sequencing was by immunoSEQ multiplex PCR. The sample holds 300,000 to 400,000 clones; 8% are singletons and the top ten take approximately 0.47%. The CDR3 runs to 12 residues. Trimming shortened V by 2 bases and J by 9 bases, and 10 bases separated the two germline ends. Per germline, CDR1 SGHTA and CDR2 FQGNSA. The sample comprised central memory CD4+ T cells from blood. The chain uses TRBV7-2 and TRBJ2-5; D is ambiguous. This TCR was sampled from a woman between 18 and 29 years old in good health. DNA for the CDR3: TGTGCCAGCAGCTTATTTATGAAAGCCCAGTACTTC. Its translation: CASSLFMKAQYF.